This TCR beta chain was sequenced during a study of T cell repertoires in cytomegalovirus infection. Study background: It was recently identified HLA-C-restricted and well-studied HLA-B-restricted CMV epitopes that the study used. Public TCR beta signature analysis indicated the presence of both CMV infection and matching HLA type.

This clonotype showed up many times. Its antigen is unknown. TCRdb re-analysed the reads in MiXCR, keeping a single row per CDR3 protein. This table holds 300,000 to 400,000 distinct CDR3 sequences, roughly 29% found once. V lost 3 bases to trimming and J lost 2 bases, with 14 bases between them. The CDR3 consists of 15 residues. Germline assignment: CDR1 LGHNA and CDR2 YNFKEQ. The sequenced sample was cultured PBMCs, obtained from culture after CMV antigen stimulation. This sequence originates from a human donor in good health (CMV status not recorded). Some clones in this sample may be carry-over from other donors' samples. This chain uses TRBV4-2 with TRBJ2-7; D remains ambiguous. The CDR3 spells CASSHEDAGAYEQYF. The DNA of the CDR3 is TGTGCCAGCAGCCACGAAGACGCCGGAGCCTACGAGCAGTACTTC.